Shown below are 20 T cell receptor beta chains from a single sample sequenced in a study of blood T cell repertoires in COVID-19. The method was immunoSEQ multiplex PCR; TCRdb's version includes in-frame clones alone and lacks a portion of them. Of a few hundred thousand clones in the sample, roughly nine tenths were seen once. Sample: peripheral blood. Every receptor here comes from a man between 60 and 70 years old with acute or convalescent COVID-19.

This sequence joins TRBV5-4 and TRBJ1-5; 7 bases line up with TRBD1. Per germline, CDR1 SGHNT and CDR2 YYREEE (reference sequence). CDR3 length: 15 residues. J gave up 0 bases and V 3 bases, and 3 bases lay outside the gene matches. CDR3 sequence (DNA): TGTGCCAGCAGCTCCGGGACAGTTAGCAATCAGCCCCAGCATTTT. Its translation is CASSSGTVSNQPQHF.

This sequence joins TRBV30 and TRBJ2-3; 8 bases align to TRBD2. V lost 1 base to trimming and J lost 2 bases; unmatched junction nucleotides: 5. CDR3 length: 15 amino acids. Germline CDR1 and CDR2: GTSNPN and SVGIG (reference sequence). This CDR3 reads CAWSGKRGYTDTQYF. CDR3 nucleotide sequence: TGTGCCTGGAGTGGTAAGCGGGGGTACACAGATACGCAGTATTTT.

This clone came up once. V and J are TRBV5-8 and TRBJ1-2; D is unclear. Germline V gene lookup returns CDR1 SGHTS and CDR2 YDEGEE. V lost 3 bases and J lost 5, with 8 bases in between. CDR3 length: 12 residues. CDR3 in DNA: TGTGCCAGCAGCTCCCTATCGTATGGCTACACCTTC. Encoded protein: CASSSLSYGYTF.

This chain joins TRBV9 and TRBJ1-1, with TRBD1 as a possible D gene (5 bases). Germline V lookup: CDR1 SGDLS, CDR2 YYNGEE. The length of the CDR3 is 15 residues. V lost 1 base and J lost 4, with 14 bases in between. CDR3 sequence reads: CASSVSARGGTEAFF. The CDR3 DNA sequence: TGTGCCAGCAGCGTAAGTGCAAGGGGAGGCACTGAAGCTTTCTTT.

This chain uses TRBV14 with TRBJ1-6, with a tentative D call TRBD1 (5 bases). The germline V gene has CDR1 SGHDN and CDR2 FVKESK. Trimming removed 4 bases from V and 5 bases from J, with 18 bases in between. The CDR3 is 17 amino acids. CDR3 sequence reads: CASSPLGRGWDNSPLHF. The CDR3 bases are TGTGCCAGCAGCCCGCTGGGGAGGGGTTGGGATAATTCACCCCTCCACTTT.

The V and J genes are TRBV6-5 and TRBJ2-1; 7 bases fit TRBD2. V was clipped by 9 bases and J by 7 bases; unmatched bases: 9. Per the germline V gene, CDR1 is MNHEY and CDR2 is SVGAGI. This CDR3 has 13 amino acids. DNA for the CDR3: TGTGCCAGTGTGGCGGGAGCGGCGAATGAGCAGTTCTTC. Protein product: CASVAGAANEQFF.

The J gene is TRBJ1-4, the V gene TRBV7-6; D might be TRBD1 (6 bases). The V end was cut by 6 bases, the J end by 0 bases, with 11 bases between. The CDR3 is made up of 15 amino acids. Germline V gene lookup returns CDR1 SGHVS and CDR2 FNYEAQ. CDR3 region: CASSPRQATNEKLFF. CDR3 DNA: TGTGCCAGCAGTCCTAGACAGGCAACTAATGAAAAACTGTTTTTT.

This chain joins TRBV4-3 and TRBJ2-1; 10 nucleotides match TRBD2. CDR1 and CDR2 from the germline V gene are LGHNA and YSLEER. This CDR3 is built from 19 residues. The junction had 18 bases not matched to a gene; V was cut back by 1 base and J by 9 bases. The CDR3 protein is CASSQVRSTWTSGHAEQFF. For the CDR3, the DNA is TGCGCCAGCAGCCAAGTGCGGAGTACTTGGACTAGCGGCCATGCTGAGCAGTTCTTC.

The V call is TRBV4-3, the J call TRBJ2-1, with D tentatively TRBD2 (6 bases). CDR3 length: 13 residues. Germline V CDR1 and CDR2: LGHNA, YSLEER. V lost 1 base, J lost 9 bases, and 10 bases lay in between. In DNA, the CDR3 is TGCGCCAGCAGCCAAGGGAGGGACGGTGAGCAGTTCTTC. As protein: CASSQGRDGEQFF.

This clone was found a few times. This rearrangement joins TRBV5-1 to TRBJ2-7; D may be TRBD1 (6 bases). CDR3 length equals 15 residues. Germline V gene sequence: CDR1 SGHRS, CDR2 YFSETQ. Trimming pared 4 bases from V and 3 bases from J, leaving 17 bases between. The CDR3 region has the DNA TGCGCCAGCAGCCCGGGACAAGCGGACATCTACGAGCAGTACTTC. Translation gives CASSPGQADIYEQYF.

This chain uses TRBV6-5 with TRBJ2-7; 9 nucleotides match TRBD2. The CDR3 extends over 14 amino acids. After removal of 7 bases from V and 7 bases from J, the junction contained 11 bases not matched to a gene. CDR1 is MNHEY and CDR2 is SVGAGI in the germline V gene. CDR3 amino acids: CASNIAGEIREQYF. The CDR3 nucleotides read TGTGCCAGCAATATAGCGGGAGAGATAAGGGAGCAGTACTTC.

DNA of the CDR3: TGTGCCAGCAGCTTAGAAGTAGGGACAGGGGGAATTATCGAGCAGTACTTC. Its protein product is CASSLEVGTGGIIEQYF. The chain is built from TRBV7-9 and TRBJ2-7; TRBD1 agrees at 11 bases. CDR1 SEHNR and CDR2 FQNEAQ come from the germline V gene (reference sequence). The CDR3 extends over 17 amino acids. V lost 1 base, J lost 6 bases, and 11 bases stayed unmatched.

A single count supports this clone. The chain is built from TRBV28 and TRBJ1-5; TRBD1 might be the D (6 bases). The V end was cut by 7 bases, the J end by 6 bases, with 19 bases between. This CDR3 region has 15 residues. Per the germline V gene, CDR1 is MDHEN and CDR2 is SYDVKM. The CDR3 loop reads CASKGGVSRFQPQHF. The CDR3 nucleotides are TGTGCCAGCAAGGGGGGGGTTTCGAGGTTTCAGCCCCAGCATTTT. The full variable domain, in which reference TRBV28 and TRBJ1-5 provide the parts outside the CDR3, is DVKVTQSSRYLVKRTGEKVFLECVQDMDHENMFWYRQDPGLGLRLIYFSYDVKMKEKGDIPEGYSVSREKKERFSLILESASTNQTSMYLCASKGGVSRFQPQHFGDGTRLSIL.

The rearrangement uses TRBV5-1 and TRBJ2-7; a possible D gene is TRBD2 (7 bases). The CDR3 has 15 amino acids. The germline V gene encodes CDR1 SGHRS and CDR2 YFSETQ. V was shortened by 2 bases and J by 0 bases, with 12 bases between the two germline ends. The CDR3 DNA reads as TGCGCCAGCAGCTTCGGCGGGGGCTCCTCCTACGAGCAGTACTTC. It translates to CASSFGGGSSYEQYF.

In this sample, this clone turned up many times. V is TRBV3-1 (or the pseudogene TRBV3-2) and J is TRBJ2-7; 8 bases align to TRBD1. V shed 1 base and J 2 bases; nucleotides not matched to a gene: 4. The CDR3 runs 15 residues. Germline lookup yields CDR1 LGHDT and CDR2 YNNKEL (reference sequence). CDR3 coding DNA: TGTGCCAGCAGCCAAGCAGGGGGCGTAACCTACGAGCAGTACTTC. Residues: CASSQAGGVTYEQYF.

The chain carries TRBV30 and TRBJ1-2; 8 nucleotides line up with TRBD1. Germline values: CDR1 GTSNPN, CDR2 SVGIG (reference sequence). With V trimmed by 3 bases and J by 6 bases, 6 bases remained unmatched. This CDR3 is 13 amino acids long. DNA of the CDR3: TGTGCCTGGAGGGGGACAGGCTGGGATGGCTACACCTTC. Its protein is CAWRGTGWDGYTF.

The chain carries TRBV14 and TRBJ2-3, with a possible D match to TRBD2 (6 bases). Trimming took off 0 bases at V and 4 bases at J, with 8 bases between the two ends. The germline gives CDR1 SGHDN, CDR2 FVKESK. The CDR3 length is 14 residues. CDR3 loop: CASSQEGEADTQYF. DNA of the CDR3: TGTGCCAGCAGCCAAGAAGGGGAGGCAGATACGCAGTATTTT. Together with reference TRBV14 and TRBJ2-3, the CDR3 gives the full variable domain: EAGVTQFPSHSVIEKGQTVTLRCDPISGHDNLYWYRRVMGKEIKFLLHFVKESKQDESGMPNNRFLAERTGGTYSTLKVQPAELEDSGVYFCASSQEGEADTQYFGPGTRLTVL.

The chain combines TRBV6-6 with TRBJ1-1; no definite D call. Germline loops: CDR1 MNHNY, CDR2 SVGAGI (reference sequence). Trimming removed 3 bases from V and 1 base from J, with 6 bases in between. The CDR3 sequence is 13 residues long. The CDR3 region is CASSYPRNTEAFF. The DNA for the CDR3 is TGTGCCAGCAGTTATCCGAGGAACACTGAAGCTTTCTTT.

The rearrangement uses TRBV14 and TRBJ2-2; 12 bases line up with TRBD2. The CDR3 sequence is 16 residues long. J was trimmed by 4 bases and V by 4 bases; bases with no gene match: 4. The germline V gene encodes CDR1 SGHDN and CDR2 FVKESK. The CDR3 DNA reads TGTGCCAGCAGCCGGGAGACTAGCGGGAGCACCGGGGAGCTGTTTTTT. Translated: CASSRETSGSTGELFF.

The rearrangement joins TRBV19 to TRBJ1-6; 8 nucleotides agree with TRBD1. Germline V gives CDR1 LNHDA, CDR2 SQIVND (reference sequence). The CDR3 spans 15 residues. J gave up 8 bases and V 4 bases, and 7 bases lay outside the gene matches. The CDR3 region is CASSTGTGNDSPLHF. Here the CDR3 DNA reads TGTGCCAGTAGTACTGGGACAGGTAACGATTCACCCCTCCACTTT.